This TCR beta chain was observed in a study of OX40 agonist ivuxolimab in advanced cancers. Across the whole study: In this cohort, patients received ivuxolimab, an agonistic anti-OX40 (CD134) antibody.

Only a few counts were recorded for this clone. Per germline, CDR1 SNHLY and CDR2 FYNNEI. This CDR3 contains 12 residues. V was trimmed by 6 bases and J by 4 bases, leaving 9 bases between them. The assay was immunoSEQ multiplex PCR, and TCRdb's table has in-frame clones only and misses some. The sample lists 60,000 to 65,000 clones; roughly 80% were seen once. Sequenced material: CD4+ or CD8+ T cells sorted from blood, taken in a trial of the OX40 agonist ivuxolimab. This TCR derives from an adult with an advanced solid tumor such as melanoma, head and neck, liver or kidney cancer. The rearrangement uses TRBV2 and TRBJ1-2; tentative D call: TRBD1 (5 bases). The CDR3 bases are TGTGCCAGCAGGGGGGGAGCCTATGGCTACACCTTC. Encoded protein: CASRGGAYGYTF.